These T cell receptor beta chains were read from a single sample in a study of beta chain features in type 1 diabetes. The repertoire was sequenced with immunoSEQ multiplex PCR; TCRdb's copy has only in-frame clones and lacks some. The profile shows hundreds of thousands of clones, about an eighth of them singletons. Input material: naive CD4+ T cells from blood. The receptors originated from a man between 18 and 35 years old with type 1 diabetes. The CDR3 runs from the conserved cysteine through the conserved F or W. The D gene is left open where the match is weak. Clone size is stated in some rows and not others, as once, few, many or a class when expanded.

clone_size: .; d_call: .; cdr3_length: 14; j_call: TRBJ2-4; v_call: TRBV27; cdr3_nt: TGTGCCAGCACTCCGGACGGGATCTTGGGCATTCAGTACTTC; cdr3_aa: CASTPDGILGIQYF
clone_size: few; d_call: .; cdr3_length: 14; j_call: TRBJ2-1; v_call: TRBV11-2; cdr3_nt: TGTGCCAGCAGCTTCGATGGCCCCTACAATGAGCAGTTCTTC; cdr3_aa: CASSFDGPYNEQFF
clone_size: few; d_call: .; cdr3_length: 15; j_call: TRBJ2-1; v_call: TRBV14; cdr3_nt: TGTGCCAGCAGCGTACTAGGCCCCCAAAGGGGGGAGCAGTTCTTC; cdr3_aa: CASSVLGPQRGEQFF
clone_size: .; d_call: .; cdr3_length: 14; j_call: TRBJ2-7; v_call: TRBV9; cdr3_nt: TGTGCCAGCAGCGTAGGAAGCCTAGGCTACGAGCAGTACTTC; cdr3_aa: CASSVGSLGYEQYF
clone_size: .; d_call: .; cdr3_length: 15; j_call: TRBJ2-5; v_call: TRBV5-1; cdr3_nt: TGCGCCAGCAGCTTGGGTAGCCTGTACCAAGAGACCCAGTACTTC; cdr3_aa: CASSLGSLYQETQYF
clone_size: .; d_call: .; cdr3_length: 14; j_call: TRBJ1-4; v_call: TRBV6-5; cdr3_nt: TGTGCCAGCAGTTTGCCAGGGATTAATGAAAAACTGTTTTTT; cdr3_aa: CASSLPGINEKLFF
clone_size: few; d_call: .; cdr3_length: 13; j_call: TRBJ1-1; v_call: TRBV27; cdr3_nt: TGTGCCAGCAGTTTTGAGGGATTCACTGAAGCTTTCTTT; cdr3_aa: CASSFEGFTEAFF
clone_size: few; d_call: TRBD2; cdr3_length: 18; j_call: TRBJ2-6; v_call: TRBV7-9; cdr3_nt: TGTGCCAGCAGCTTTTTGGCTAGCGGAAGCTCTGGGGCCAACGTCCTGACTTTC; cdr3_aa: CASSFLASGSSGANVLTF
clone_size: .; d_call: .; cdr3_length: 15; j_call: TRBJ2-1; v_call: TRBV5-1; cdr3_nt: TGCGCCAGCAGCTTGTTAGTAGCCCCAGGAACTGAGCAGTTCTTC; cdr3_aa: CASSLLVAPGTEQFF
clone_size: .; d_call: .; cdr3_length: 14; j_call: TRBJ1-1; v_call: TRBV6-1; cdr3_nt: TGTGCCAGCAGTGAAGGGTCCTCGAACACTGAAGCTTTCTTT; cdr3_aa: CASSEGSSNTEAFF
clone_size: .; d_call: .; cdr3_length: 13; j_call: TRBJ2-3; v_call: TRBV30; cdr3_nt: TGTGCCTGGAGTGGGTGGGAAATGGATACGCAGTATTTT; cdr3_aa: CAWSGWEMDTQYF
clone_size: few; d_call: TRBD1; cdr3_length: 13; j_call: TRBJ1-2; v_call: TRBV6-1; cdr3_nt: TGTGCCAGCAGTGAGGGACAGGATTTTGGCTACACCTTC; cdr3_aa: CASSEGQDFGYTF
clone_size: .; d_call: .; cdr3_length: 13; j_call: TRBJ2-7; v_call: TRBV7-9; cdr3_nt: TGTGCCAGCAGCTTAGTCCCCTCCTACGAGCAGTACTTC; cdr3_aa: CASSLVPSYEQYF
clone_size: few; d_call: .; cdr3_length: 14; j_call: TRBJ2-1; v_call: TRBV2; cdr3_nt: TGTGCCAGCAGTGAAGGGGGCTCCTACAATGAGCAGTTCTTC; cdr3_aa: CASSEGGSYNEQFF
clone_size: .; d_call: TRBD1; cdr3_length: 14; j_call: TRBJ1-2; v_call: TRBV5-6; cdr3_nt: TGTGCCAGCAGCTTGACAGGGGTGAACTATGGCTACACCTTC; cdr3_aa: CASSLTGVNYGYTF
clone_size: .; d_call: .; cdr3_length: 16; j_call: TRBJ1-2; v_call: TRBV5-4; cdr3_nt: TGTGCCAGCAGCCGTGCTGGGGACCCCTCGGACTATGGCTACACCTTC; cdr3_aa: CASSRAGDPSDYGYTF
clone_size: .; d_call: TRBD2; cdr3_length: 14; j_call: TRBJ2-1; v_call: TRBV10-3; cdr3_nt: TGTGCCATCGGGACTAGGGAGACGAACAATGAGCAGTTCTTC; cdr3_aa: CAIGTRETNNEQFF
clone_size: .; d_call: .; cdr3_length: 14; j_call: TRBJ1-5; v_call: TRBV11-3; cdr3_nt: TGTGCCAGCAGCTTAGCTGGGGGGCATCAGCCCCAGCATTTT; cdr3_aa: CASSLAGGHQPQHF
clone_size: few; d_call: .; cdr3_length: 13; j_call: TRBJ1-2; v_call: TRBV30; cdr3_nt: TGTGCCTGGAGTGTCCGGGTGGGCTATGGCTACACCTTC; cdr3_aa: CAWSVRVGYGYTF
clone_size: .; d_call: .; cdr3_length: 13; j_call: TRBJ1-5; v_call: TRBV6-6; cdr3_nt: TGTGCCAGCAGTTATTCCGACAGCTCCCTCCAGCATTTT; cdr3_aa: CASSYSDSSLQHF
clone_size: .; d_call: .; cdr3_length: 13; j_call: TRBJ2-5; v_call: TRBV2; cdr3_nt: TGTGCCAGCAGTGGGGAGACAGAAGAGACCCAGTACTTC; cdr3_aa: CASSGETEETQYF
clone_size: .; d_call: TRBD1; cdr3_length: 13; j_call: TRBJ2-2; v_call: TRBV28; cdr3_nt: TGTGCCAGCACCCACAGGGGAACCGGGGAGCTGTTTTTT; cdr3_aa: CASTHRGTGELFF
clone_size: few; d_call: .; cdr3_length: 14; j_call: TRBJ2-3; v_call: TRBV5-1; cdr3_nt: TGCGCCAGCAGCTTGGGCGGTAACACAGATACGCAGTATTTT; cdr3_aa: CASSLGGNTDTQYF
clone_size: .; d_call: TRBD1; cdr3_length: 13; j_call: TRBJ1-4; v_call: TRBV30; cdr3_nt: TGTGCCTGGACCCCAGGGGGACAGCTAAAACTGTTTTTT; cdr3_aa: CAWTPGGQLKLFF
clone_size: .; d_call: .; cdr3_length: 13; j_call: TRBJ2-5; v_call: TRBV29-1; cdr3_nt: TGCAGCGTTGACTCTCCAACCAGGGGGACCCAGTACTTC; cdr3_aa: CSVDSPTRGTQYF
clone_size: .; d_call: .; cdr3_length: 12; j_call: TRBJ1-1; v_call: TRBV28; cdr3_nt: TGTGCCAGCAGTTTTAGGATCTCGGAAGCTTTCTTT; cdr3_aa: CASSFRISEAFF
clone_size: .; d_call: TRBD1; cdr3_length: 14; j_call: TRBJ1-5; v_call: TRBV19; cdr3_nt: TGTGCCAGCGGACAGGGGGGATTCAATCAGCCCCAGCATTTT; cdr3_aa: CASGQGGFNQPQHF
clone_size: few; d_call: TRBD2; cdr3_length: 15; j_call: TRBJ2-7; v_call: TRBV7-9; cdr3_nt: TGTGCCAGCAGCTCCGAGGTCGGGAGGACCTACGAGCAGTACTTC; cdr3_aa: CASSSEVGRTYEQYF
clone_size: .; d_call: .; cdr3_length: 15; j_call: TRBJ2-7; v_call: TRBV30; cdr3_nt: TGTGCCTGGAGGGGGTATGTGAGGTCCTCCTACGAGCAGTACTTC; cdr3_aa: CAWRGYVRSSYEQYF
clone_size: .; d_call: .; cdr3_length: 10; j_call: TRBJ2-5; v_call: TRBV20-1; cdr3_nt: TGCAGTGCGTGGTGGGAGACCCAGTACTTC; cdr3_aa: CSAWWETQYF
clone_size: few; d_call: .; cdr3_length: 15; j_call: TRBJ2-1; v_call: TRBV30; cdr3_nt: TGTGCCTGGGATCCACGATTATTGGATGGAAATGAGCAGTTCTTC; cdr3_aa: CAWDPRLLDGNEQFF
clone_size: few; d_call: TRBD1; cdr3_length: 17; j_call: TRBJ2-6; v_call: TRBV5-1; cdr3_nt: TGCGCCAGCAGCGTTGGACAGGGGGCTACCGGGGCCAACGTCCTGACTTTC; cdr3_aa: CASSVGQGATGANVLTF
clone_size: once; d_call: TRBD1; cdr3_length: 16; j_call: TRBJ1-1; v_call: TRBV4-2; cdr3_nt: TGTGCCAGCAGCCAAGATCTTGAGGGGGCAAGGACTGAAGCTTTCTTT; cdr3_aa: CASSQDLEGARTEAFF
clone_size: .; d_call: .; cdr3_length: 13; j_call: TRBJ1-1; v_call: TRBV2; cdr3_nt: TGTGCCAGTCGGACGGGAGGTTACACTGAAGCTTTCTTT; cdr3_aa: CASRTGGYTEAFF
clone_size: .; d_call: .; cdr3_length: 14; j_call: TRBJ2-5; v_call: TRBV7-3; cdr3_nt: TGTGCCAGCAGCCAAAGCATTCGGGAAGAGACCCAGTACTTC; cdr3_aa: CASSQSIREETQYF
clone_size: .; d_call: TRBD2; cdr3_length: 17; j_call: TRBJ2-2; v_call: TRBV9; cdr3_nt: TGTGCCAGCAGCGTAGGGCTAGCGGGGGGACTGCCCGGGGAGCTGTTTTTT; cdr3_aa: CASSVGLAGGLPGELFF
clone_size: .; d_call: .; cdr3_length: 13; j_call: TRBJ1-2; v_call: TRBV30; cdr3_nt: TGTGCCTGGATAAGTAGACTAGTTCATGGCTACACCTTC; cdr3_aa: CAWISRLVHGYTF
clone_size: .; d_call: .; cdr3_length: 14; j_call: TRBJ2-2; v_call: TRBV5-1; cdr3_nt: TGCGCCAGCAGCTTGATTATGAACACCGGGGAGCTGTTTTTT; cdr3_aa: CASSLIMNTGELFF
clone_size: few; d_call: TRBD1; cdr3_length: 13; j_call: TRBJ2-7; v_call: TRBV7-3; cdr3_nt: TGTGCCAGCAGCTCAGGGACAGGGCACGAGCAGTACTTC; cdr3_aa: CASSSGTGHEQYF
clone_size: .; d_call: TRBD2; cdr3_length: 16; j_call: TRBJ2-1; v_call: TRBV5-4; cdr3_nt: TGTGCCAGCAGCTTGGCAGGTTCGGGAGGAGAAGCTGAGCAGTTCTTC; cdr3_aa: CASSLAGSGGEAEQFF
clone_size: .; d_call: .; cdr3_length: 13; j_call: TRBJ2-5; v_call: TRBV18; cdr3_nt: TGTGCCAGCTCACCACGGTGGATGGAGACCCAGTACTTC; cdr3_aa: CASSPRWMETQYF
clone_size: .; d_call: .; cdr3_length: 15; j_call: TRBJ1-6; v_call: TRBV4-2; cdr3_nt: TGTGCCAGCAGCCAAGACCTAAATGGGAATTCACCCCTCCACTTT; cdr3_aa: CASSQDLNGNSPLHF
clone_size: .; d_call: .; cdr3_length: 15; j_call: TRBJ1-1; v_call: TRBV30; cdr3_nt: TGTGCCTGGAGGCGGCCGGGACTGAGGAACACTGAAGCTTTCTTT; cdr3_aa: CAWRRPGLRNTEAFF
clone_size: few; d_call: TRBD1; cdr3_length: 13; j_call: TRBJ2-5; v_call: TRBV5-1; cdr3_nt: TGCGCCAGCAGCCCGGGACAGGGAGAGACCCAGTACTTC; cdr3_aa: CASSPGQGETQYF
clone_size: few; d_call: .; cdr3_length: 15; j_call: TRBJ2-2; v_call: TRBV6-1; cdr3_nt: TGTGCCAGCAGTGAAGGGCTTAAGTTGATCGGGGAGCTGTTTTTT; cdr3_aa: CASSEGLKLIGELFF
clone_size: .; d_call: .; cdr3_length: 14; j_call: TRBJ2-2; v_call: TRBV9; cdr3_nt: TGTGCCAGCAGCCGATCCAGGGTTTCCGGGGAGCTGTTTTTT; cdr3_aa: CASSRSRVSGELFF
clone_size: .; d_call: .; cdr3_length: 14; j_call: TRBJ2-3; v_call: TRBV11-2; cdr3_nt: TGTGCCAGCAGCTCAGGCCTTCACACAGATACGCAGTATTTT; cdr3_aa: CASSSGLHTDTQYF
clone_size: .; d_call: .; cdr3_length: 12; j_call: TRBJ2-3; v_call: TRBV5-1; cdr3_nt: TGCGCCAGCAGCTTGCCATCAGATACGCAGTATTTT; cdr3_aa: CASSLPSDTQYF
clone_size: .; d_call: TRBD2; cdr3_length: 16; j_call: TRBJ2-7; v_call: TRBV5-1; cdr3_nt: TGCGCCAGCAGCTTGCAACGTACTAGCGGGGCCTACGAGCAGTACTTC; cdr3_aa: CASSLQRTSGAYEQYF
clone_size: .; d_call: .; cdr3_length: 13; j_call: TRBJ1-1; v_call: TRBV6-4; cdr3_nt: TGTGCCAGCAGTGACCAACGGAACACTGAAGCTTTCTTT; cdr3_aa: CASSDQRNTEAFF
clone_size: .; d_call: TRBD2; cdr3_length: 19; j_call: TRBJ2-3; v_call: TRBV19; cdr3_nt: TGTGCCAGTAGCCGTACGGGGACTAGCGGCTCATCTAGCACAGATACGCAGTATTTT; cdr3_aa: CASSRTGTSGSSSTDTQYF
clone_size: few; d_call: TRBD1; cdr3_length: 13; j_call: TRBJ2-7; v_call: TRBV6-5; cdr3_nt: TGTGCCGCGCGGAGACAGGGGGCCTACGAGCAGTACTTC; cdr3_aa: CAARRQGAYEQYF
clone_size: many; d_call: TRBD2; cdr3_length: 12; j_call: TRBJ2-1; v_call: TRBV28; cdr3_nt: TGTGCCAGCAGTTTGGGAGGGAATGAGCAGTTCTTC; cdr3_aa: CASSLGGNEQFF
clone_size: .; d_call: .; cdr3_length: 13; j_call: TRBJ2-3; v_call: TRBV29-1; cdr3_nt: TGCAGCGTTGGGAACAGGAACACAGATACGCAGTATTTT; cdr3_aa: CSVGNRNTDTQYF
clone_size: .; d_call: .; cdr3_length: 14; j_call: TRBJ1-6; v_call: TRBV5-6; cdr3_nt: TGTGCCAGCAGCTTGGGAGGTTACAATTCACCCCTCCACTTT; cdr3_aa: CASSLGGYNSPLHF
clone_size: .; d_call: TRBD1; cdr3_length: 15; j_call: TRBJ2-7; v_call: TRBV5-1; cdr3_nt: TGCGCCAGCAGCGATTCCGGGACAGGGCCCCACGAGCAGTACTTC; cdr3_aa: CASSDSGTGPHEQYF
clone_size: .; d_call: .; cdr3_length: 13; j_call: TRBJ2-3; v_call: TRBV9; cdr3_nt: TGTGCCAGCAGCCCACGCGGCGCAGATACGCAGTATTTT; cdr3_aa: CASSPRGADTQYF